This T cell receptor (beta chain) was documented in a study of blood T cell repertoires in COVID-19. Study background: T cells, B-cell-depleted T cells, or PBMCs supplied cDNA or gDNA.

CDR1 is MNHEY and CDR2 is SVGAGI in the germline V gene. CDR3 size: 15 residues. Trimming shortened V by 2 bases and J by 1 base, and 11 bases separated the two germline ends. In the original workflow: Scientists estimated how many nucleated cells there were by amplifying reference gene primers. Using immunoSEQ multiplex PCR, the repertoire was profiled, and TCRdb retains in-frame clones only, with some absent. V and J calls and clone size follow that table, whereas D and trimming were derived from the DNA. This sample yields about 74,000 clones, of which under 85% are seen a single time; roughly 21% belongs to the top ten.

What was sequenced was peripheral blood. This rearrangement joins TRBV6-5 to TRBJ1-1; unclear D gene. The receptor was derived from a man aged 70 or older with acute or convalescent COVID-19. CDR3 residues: CASSYGRQRNTEAFF. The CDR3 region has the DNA TGTGCCAGCAGTTACGGCCGACAAAGGAACACTGAAGCTTTCTTT.